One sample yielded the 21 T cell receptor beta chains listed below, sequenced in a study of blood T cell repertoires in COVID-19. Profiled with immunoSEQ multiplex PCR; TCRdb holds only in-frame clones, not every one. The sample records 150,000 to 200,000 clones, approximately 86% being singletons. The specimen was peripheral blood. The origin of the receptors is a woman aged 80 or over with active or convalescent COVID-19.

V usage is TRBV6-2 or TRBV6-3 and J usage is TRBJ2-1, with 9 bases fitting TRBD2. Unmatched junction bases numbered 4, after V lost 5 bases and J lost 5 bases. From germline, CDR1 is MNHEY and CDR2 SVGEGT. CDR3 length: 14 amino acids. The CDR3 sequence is CASSRTSANNEQFF. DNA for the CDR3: TGTGCCAGCAGTAGGACTAGCGCAAACAATGAGCAGTTCTTC.

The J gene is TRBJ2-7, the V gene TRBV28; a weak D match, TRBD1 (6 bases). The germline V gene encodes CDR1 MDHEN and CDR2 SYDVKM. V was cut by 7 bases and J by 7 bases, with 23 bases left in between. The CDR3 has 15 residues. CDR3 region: CASTTSRDINLEQYF. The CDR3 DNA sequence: TGTGCCAGCACCACTTCACGGGACATAAACTTAGAGCAGTACTTC.

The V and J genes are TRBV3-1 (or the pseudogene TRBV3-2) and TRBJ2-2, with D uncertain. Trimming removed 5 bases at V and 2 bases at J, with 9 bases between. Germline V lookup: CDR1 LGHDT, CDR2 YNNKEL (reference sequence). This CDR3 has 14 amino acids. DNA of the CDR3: TGTGCCAGCAGCGGCCCCCAAAACACCGGGGAGCTGTTTTTT. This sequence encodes CASSGPQNTGELFF.

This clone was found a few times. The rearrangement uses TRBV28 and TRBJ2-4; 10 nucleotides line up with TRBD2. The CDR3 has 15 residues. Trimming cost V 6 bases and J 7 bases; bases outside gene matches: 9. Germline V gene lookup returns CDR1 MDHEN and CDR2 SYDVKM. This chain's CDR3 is CASSSSGRIRNIQYF. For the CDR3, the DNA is TGTGCCAGCAGCTCTAGCGGGAGAATTAGGAACATTCAGTACTTC.

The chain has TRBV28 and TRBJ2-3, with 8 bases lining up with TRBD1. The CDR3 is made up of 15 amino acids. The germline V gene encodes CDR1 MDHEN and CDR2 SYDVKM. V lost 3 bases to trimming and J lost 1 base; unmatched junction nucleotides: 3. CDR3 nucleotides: TGTGCCAGCAGTTTTCTGACAGGGGGCACAGATACGCAGTATTTT. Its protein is CASSFLTGGTDTQYF.

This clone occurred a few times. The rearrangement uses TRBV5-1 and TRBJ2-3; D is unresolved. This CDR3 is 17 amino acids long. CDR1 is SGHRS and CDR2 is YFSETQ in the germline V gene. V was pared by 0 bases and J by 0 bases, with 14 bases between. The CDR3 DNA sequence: TGCGCCAGCAGCTTGGCCCGCGAGCGCTATAGCACAGATACGCAGTATTTT. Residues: CASSLARERYSTDTQYF.

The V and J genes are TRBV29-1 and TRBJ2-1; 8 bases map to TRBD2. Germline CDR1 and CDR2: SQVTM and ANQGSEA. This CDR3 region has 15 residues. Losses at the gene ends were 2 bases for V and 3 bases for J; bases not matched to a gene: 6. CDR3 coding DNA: TGCAGCGTTGAATCAGCGGGAGCCGGCTACAATGAGCAGTTCTTC. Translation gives CSVESAGAGYNEQFF.

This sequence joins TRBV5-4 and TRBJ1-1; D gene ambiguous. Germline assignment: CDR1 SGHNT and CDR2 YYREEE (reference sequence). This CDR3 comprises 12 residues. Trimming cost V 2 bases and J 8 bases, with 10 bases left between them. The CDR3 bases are TGTGCCAGCAGCTTAAGAGGGCGCGAAGCTTTCTTT. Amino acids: CASSLRGREAFF.

DNA for the CDR3: TGTGCCAGTAGTATAGATCGGGCTAGCGGGAGTACAGATACGCAGTATTTT. It codes for CASSIDRASGSTDTQYF. The chain carries TRBV19 and TRBJ2-3; 10 bases are a match to TRBD2. The germline gives CDR1 LNHDA, CDR2 SQIVND (reference sequence). There are 17 residues in the CDR3. V was pared by 0 bases and J by 3 bases, with 6 bases of the junction left unmatched.

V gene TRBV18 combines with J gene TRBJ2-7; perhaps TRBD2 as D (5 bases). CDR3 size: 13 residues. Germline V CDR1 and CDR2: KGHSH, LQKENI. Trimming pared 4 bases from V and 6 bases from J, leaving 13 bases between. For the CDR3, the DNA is TGTGCCAGCTCACAGCAACTAGACGGCGAGCAGTACTTC. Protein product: CASSQQLDGEQYF.

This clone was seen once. Here the CDR3 reads CASSLVASGYLFF. The CDR3 region has the DNA TGTGCCAGCAGCTTAGTGGCTAGCGGGTACCTGTTCTTC. V gene TRBV7-9 combines with J gene TRBJ2-1; TRBD2 matches 8 bases. This CDR3 is built from 13 residues. Germline trimming cut 1 base from V and 15 bases from J; bases unmatched to any gene: 8. CDR1 SEHNR and CDR2 FQNEAQ come from the germline V gene (reference sequence).

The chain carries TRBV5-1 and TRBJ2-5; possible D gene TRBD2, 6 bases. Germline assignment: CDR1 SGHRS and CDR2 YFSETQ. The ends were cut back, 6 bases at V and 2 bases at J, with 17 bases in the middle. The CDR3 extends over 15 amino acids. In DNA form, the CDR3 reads TGCGCCAGCACCCACAGAGCGGAGGGGCAAGAGACCCAGTACTTC. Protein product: CASTHRAEGQETQYF.

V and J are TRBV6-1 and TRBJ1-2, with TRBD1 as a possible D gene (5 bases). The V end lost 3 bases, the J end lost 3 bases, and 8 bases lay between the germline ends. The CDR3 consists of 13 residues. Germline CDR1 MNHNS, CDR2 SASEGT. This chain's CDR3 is CASSEAGHYGYTF. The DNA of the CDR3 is TGTGCCAGCAGTGAGGCGGGACACTATGGCTACACCTTC.

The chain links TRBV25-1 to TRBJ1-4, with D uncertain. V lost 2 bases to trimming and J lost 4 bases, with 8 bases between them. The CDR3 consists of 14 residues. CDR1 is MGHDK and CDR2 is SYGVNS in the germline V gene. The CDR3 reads CASSETSFNEKLFF. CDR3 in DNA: TGTGCCAGCAGTGAAACAAGTTTTAATGAAAAACTGTTTTTT. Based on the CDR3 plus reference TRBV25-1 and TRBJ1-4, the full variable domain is EADIYQTPRYLVIGTGKKITLECSQTMGHDKMYWYQQDPGMELHLIHYSYGVNSTEKGDLSSESTVSRIRTEHFPLTLESARPSHTSQYLCASSETSFNEKLFFGSGTQLSVL.

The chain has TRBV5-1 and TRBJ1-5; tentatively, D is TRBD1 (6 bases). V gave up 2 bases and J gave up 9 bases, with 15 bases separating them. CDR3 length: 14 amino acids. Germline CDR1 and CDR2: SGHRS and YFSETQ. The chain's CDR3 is CASSLGGGGSPQHF. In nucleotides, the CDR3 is TGCGCCAGCAGCTTAGGGGGAGGGGGATCGCCCCAGCATTTT.

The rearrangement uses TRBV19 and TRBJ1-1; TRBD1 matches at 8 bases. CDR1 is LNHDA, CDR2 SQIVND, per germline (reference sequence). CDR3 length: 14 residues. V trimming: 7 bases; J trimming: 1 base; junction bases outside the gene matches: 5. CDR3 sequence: CASTLRGPNTEAFF. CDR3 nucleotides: TGTGCCAGTACCCTCAGGGGGCCGAACACTGAAGCTTTCTTT.

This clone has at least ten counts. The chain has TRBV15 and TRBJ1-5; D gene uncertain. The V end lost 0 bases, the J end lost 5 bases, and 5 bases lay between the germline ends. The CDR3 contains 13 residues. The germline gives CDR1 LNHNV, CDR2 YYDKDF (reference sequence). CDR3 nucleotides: TGTGCCACCAGCAGAGAAGCGGATCAGCCCCAGCATTTT. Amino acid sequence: CATSREADQPQHF.

The CDR3 region has the DNA TGCAGCGCCTGGGGCACAGTAGATGAAAAACTGTTTTTT. Translating gives CSAWGTVDEKLFF. The J gene is TRBJ1-4, the V gene TRBV29-1; a possible D gene is TRBD1 (5 bases). Deletions cut 7 bases from V and 6 bases from J, with 15 bases between. The germline gives CDR1 SQVTM, CDR2 ANQGSEA. This CDR3 contains 13 residues.

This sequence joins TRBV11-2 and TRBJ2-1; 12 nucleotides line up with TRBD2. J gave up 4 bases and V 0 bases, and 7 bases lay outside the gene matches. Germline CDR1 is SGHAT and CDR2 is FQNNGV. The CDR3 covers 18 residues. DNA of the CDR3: TGTGCCAGCAGCTTAGAAGGTCGGGGACTAGCGGGTTACAATGAGCAGTTCTTC. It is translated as CASSLEGRGLAGYNEQFF.

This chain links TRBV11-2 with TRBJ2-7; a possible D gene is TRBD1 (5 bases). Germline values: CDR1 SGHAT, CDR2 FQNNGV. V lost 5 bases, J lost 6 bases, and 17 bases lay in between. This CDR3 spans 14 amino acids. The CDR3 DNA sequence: TGTGCCAGCAGCGTCGTAGGGGTCGGGTCCGAGCAGTACTTC. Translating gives CASSVVGVGSEQYF.

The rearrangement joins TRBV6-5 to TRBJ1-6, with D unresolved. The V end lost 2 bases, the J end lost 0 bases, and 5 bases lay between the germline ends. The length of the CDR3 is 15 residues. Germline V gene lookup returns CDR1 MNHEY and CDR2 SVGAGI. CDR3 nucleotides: TGTGCCAGCAGTTACCGTAGCTCCTATAATTCACCCCTCCACTTT. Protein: CASSYRSSYNSPLHF.